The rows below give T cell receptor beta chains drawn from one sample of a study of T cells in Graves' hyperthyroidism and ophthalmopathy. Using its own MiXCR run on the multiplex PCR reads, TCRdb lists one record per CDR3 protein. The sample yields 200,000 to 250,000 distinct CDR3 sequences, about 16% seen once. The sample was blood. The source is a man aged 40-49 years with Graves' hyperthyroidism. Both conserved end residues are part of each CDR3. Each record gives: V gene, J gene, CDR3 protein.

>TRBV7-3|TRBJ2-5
CASSLEQRETQYF
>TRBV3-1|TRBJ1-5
CASSQGRDQPQHF
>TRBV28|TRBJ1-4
CASSWRGAQKLFF
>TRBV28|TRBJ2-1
CASSIFSGPFGNEQFF
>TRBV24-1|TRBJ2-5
CATSDPDRGRETQYF
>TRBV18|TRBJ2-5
CASSPAAGTQQTQYF
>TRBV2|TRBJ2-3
CASKNSGGGDTQYF
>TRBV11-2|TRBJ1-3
CASSLDVTGNTIYF
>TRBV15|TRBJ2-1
CATSRDGKARWSGNEQFF
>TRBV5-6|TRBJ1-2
CASSLEGRIQANYGYTF
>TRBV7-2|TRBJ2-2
CASSSGGGGELFF
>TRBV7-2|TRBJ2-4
CASSEGGYGNIQYF
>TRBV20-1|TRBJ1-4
CSARANEKLFF
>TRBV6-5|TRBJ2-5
CASSYTTSQETQYF
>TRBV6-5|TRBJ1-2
CASSYSGEGQDDYGYTF
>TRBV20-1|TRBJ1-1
CSAAQGRTEAFF
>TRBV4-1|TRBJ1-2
CASSQDVTGKILGGYTF
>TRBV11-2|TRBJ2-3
CASSSHNTDTQYF
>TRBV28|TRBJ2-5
CASSLSGLRFQETQYF
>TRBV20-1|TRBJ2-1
CSAWPGLGSGEQFF
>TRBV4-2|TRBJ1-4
CASSQDPAFNEKLFF
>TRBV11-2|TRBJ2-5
CASSLAGGQTQYF
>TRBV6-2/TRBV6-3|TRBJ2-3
CASSYYRAGSTDTQYF
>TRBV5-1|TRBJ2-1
CASHTGGPYNEQFF
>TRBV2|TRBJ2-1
CASSVVGLETSGGVGYNEQFF
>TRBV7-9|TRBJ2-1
CASSKIPSVYNEQFF
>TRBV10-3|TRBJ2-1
CAIGGQGSDEQFF
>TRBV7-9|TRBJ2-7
CASSARELYEQYF
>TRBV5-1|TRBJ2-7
CASRRSGGTYEQYF
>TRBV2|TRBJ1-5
CASSVGQPQHF